The 11 T cell receptor beta chains presented below share a single source sample, sequenced in a study of blood T cells in healthy people across ages. Combining a sample-barcoded 5' primer with a J-beta primer mix, a second PCR ran for 7 to 11 cycles. One entry per CDR3 protein, called by TCRdb with MiXCR from the 5' RACE reads. The data show roughly 800,000 distinct CDR3 sequences, with roughly 60% seen just once and about 20% held by the top ten. The specimen sequenced was blood. Source of these receptors: a man aged 25-45 years in good health.

This clonotype was detected a few times. V and J are TRBV20-1 and TRBJ2-7; 7 positions match TRBD2. Germline loops: CDR1 DFQATT, CDR2 SNEGSKA (reference sequence). V trimming: 0 bases; J trimming: 7 bases; junction bases outside the gene matches: 3. The CDR3 contains 12 residues. The DNA for the CDR3 is TGCAGTGCTAGAGAGGGGCGGGAGGAGCAGTACTTC. Amino acid sequence: CSAREGREEQYF.

The chain employs TRBV7-9 and TRBJ2-1, with D possibly matching TRBD2 (7 bases). The germline V and J ends were trimmed by 5 bases and 10 bases, with 21 bases remaining between them. The CDR3 covers 15 residues. Germline CDR1 is SEHNR and CDR2 is FQNEAQ (reference sequence). CDR3 sequence: CASSLGGGSMIEQFF. The DNA for the CDR3 is TGTGCCAGCAGCCTGGGGGGCGGGAGTATGATCGAGCAGTTCTTC.

The V gene is TRBV7-9, the J gene TRBJ2-3; no clear D gene. V lost 1 base and J 4 bases, leaving 9 bases between the germline ends. The germline gives CDR1 SEHNR, CDR2 FQNEAQ (reference sequence). The CDR3 totals 14 residues. Written as DNA, the CDR3 is TGTGCCAGCAGCTTAGACAATATAGCAGATACGCAGTATTTT. It specifies CASSLDNIADTQYF.

This clonotype was seen a handful of times. This chain uses TRBV15 with TRBJ1-5; 7 bases match TRBD1. Germline V gene lookup returns CDR1 LNHNV and CDR2 YYDKDF (reference sequence). This CDR3 contains 15 residues. V dropped 1 base and J dropped 2; count of bases not matched to a gene: 2. Here the CDR3 DNA reads TGTGCCACCAGCAGAGTTACAGGGGGCAATCAGCCCCAGCATTTT. It codes for CATSRVTGGNQPQHF.

The V and J genes are TRBV29-1 and TRBJ2-1; perhaps TRBD2 as D (7 bases). Trimming removed 7 bases at V and 4 bases at J, with 23 bases between. Germline lookup yields CDR1 SQVTM and CDR2 ANQGSEA. The CDR3 sequence is 16 residues long. CDR3 sequence: CSAPYEPGGSYNEQFF. CDR3 DNA: TGCAGCGCCCCCTATGAGCCGGGGGGCTCTTACAATGAGCAGTTCTTC.

CDR3 sequence (DNA): TGTGCCAGCAGCCCCCCGACCTACAGTTTACGTGGCTACACCTTC. This sequence encodes CASSPPTYSLRGYTF. This chain links TRBV3-1 with TRBJ1-2; D uncertain. The germline V gene encodes CDR1 LGHDT and CDR2 YNNKEL (reference sequence). This CDR3 is built from 15 residues. V lost 4 bases and J lost 7, with 19 bases in between. The full variable domain, its missing parts supplied by reference TRBV3-1 and TRBJ1-2, is DTAVSQTPKYLVTQMGNDKSIKCEQNLGHDTMYWYKQDSKKFLKIMFSYNNKELIINETVPNRFSPKSPDKAHLNLHINSLELGDSAVYFCASSPPTYSLRGYTFGSGTRLTVV.

This clonotype has ten or more counts. The chain is built from TRBV29-1 and TRBJ2-1, with 10 bases aligning to TRBD1. CDR1 is SQVTM, CDR2 ANQGSEA, per germline. V trimming: 1 base; J trimming: 7 bases; junction bases outside the gene matches: 4. The CDR3 runs to 14 residues. CDR3 sequence (DNA): TGCAGCGTTGAAGTGACAGGGGGCAGGAATGAGCAGTTCTTC. As protein: CSVEVTGGRNEQFF.

On this clonotype itself: The germline gene is not matched at one end of the junction; a read error may be the cause. V and J are TRBV5-1 and TRBJ1-1; 10 nucleotides align to TRBD1. The CDR3 has 15 residues. Germline CDR1 and CDR2: SGHRS and YFSETQ. CDR3 amino acids: CAGSLGQGSHTEAFF. CDR3 in DNA: TGCGCCGGCAGCTTGGGACAGGGGTCCCACACTGAAGCTTTCTTT.

This clonotype was found many times. CDR3 DNA sequence: TGCGCCAGCAGCACAAACAGGGGATGGGGTTCCGAGCAGTTCTTC. Translation: CASSTNRGWGSEQFF. The chain recombines TRBV4-3 with TRBJ2-1, with 7 positions matching TRBD1. Germline V gene lookup returns CDR1 LGHNA and CDR2 YSLEER. Trimming removed 5 bases from V and 10 bases from J; junction bases left unmatched: 14. The CDR3 contains 15 residues.

The CDR3 spells CATRRPGSSYEQYF. In DNA, the CDR3 is TGTGCCACTCGTAGACCGGGGAGCTCCTACGAGCAGTACTTC. The chain couples TRBV15 to TRBJ2-7; the D gene is possibly TRBD2 (5 bases). V was cut by 9 bases and J by 0 bases, with 15 bases left in between. In germline, CDR1 is LNHNV, CDR2 YYDKDF (reference sequence). This CDR3 region has 14 residues.

The table lists this clonotype with a few counts. V and J are TRBV27 and TRBJ2-1; 7 positions agree with TRBD2. Germline loops: CDR1 MNHEY, CDR2 SMNVEV (reference sequence). This CDR3 is built from 16 residues. Germline trimming cut 9 bases from V and 3 bases from J; bases unmatched to any gene: 14. The CDR3 sequence is CASHSWAGEDYNEQFF. For the CDR3, the DNA is TGTGCCAGTCACTCCTGGGCGGGAGAGGACTACAATGAGCAGTTCTTC.